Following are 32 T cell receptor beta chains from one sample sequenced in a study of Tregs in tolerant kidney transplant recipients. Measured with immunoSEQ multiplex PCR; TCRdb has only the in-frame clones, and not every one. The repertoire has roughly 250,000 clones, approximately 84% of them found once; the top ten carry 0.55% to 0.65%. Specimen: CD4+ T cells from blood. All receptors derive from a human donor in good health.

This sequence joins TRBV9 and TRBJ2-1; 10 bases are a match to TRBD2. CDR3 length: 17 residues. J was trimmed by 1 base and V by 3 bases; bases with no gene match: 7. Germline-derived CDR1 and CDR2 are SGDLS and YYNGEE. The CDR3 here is CASSAASGSRSYNEQFF. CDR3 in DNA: TGTGCCAGCAGCGCCGCTAGCGGGAGTCGGTCCTACAATGAGCAGTTCTTC.

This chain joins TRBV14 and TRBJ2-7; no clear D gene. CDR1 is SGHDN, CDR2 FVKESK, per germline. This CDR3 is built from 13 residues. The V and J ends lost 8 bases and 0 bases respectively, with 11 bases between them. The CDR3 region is CASRGPSSYEQYF. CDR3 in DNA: TGTGCCAGCCGAGGACCCAGCTCCTACGAGCAGTACTTC.

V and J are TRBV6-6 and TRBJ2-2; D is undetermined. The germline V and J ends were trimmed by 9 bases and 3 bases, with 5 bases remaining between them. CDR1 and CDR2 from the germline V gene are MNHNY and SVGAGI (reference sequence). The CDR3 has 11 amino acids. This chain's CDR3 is CASIHTGELFF. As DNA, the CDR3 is TGTGCCAGTATACACACCGGGGAGCTGTTTTTT.

CDR3 bases: TGTGCCAGCAGCCAGATGACAGGCCACACAGATACGCAGTATTTT. Translating gives CASSQMTGHTDTQYF. The chain recombines TRBV7-6 with TRBJ2-3; the D gene is possibly TRBD1 (6 bases). V lost 5 bases to trimming and J lost 2 bases, with 14 bases between them. Per germline, CDR1 SGHVS and CDR2 FNYEAQ. This CDR3 is built from 15 residues.

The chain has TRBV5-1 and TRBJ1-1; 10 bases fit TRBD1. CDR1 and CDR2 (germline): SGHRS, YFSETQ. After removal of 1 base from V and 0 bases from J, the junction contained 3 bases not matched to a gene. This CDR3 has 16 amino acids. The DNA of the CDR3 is TGCGCCAGCAGCTTGTTCGGGACAGGGGTGAACACTGAAGCTTTCTTT. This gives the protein CASSLFGTGVNTEAFF.

CDR3 coding DNA: TGCGCCAGCAGCTTGATTCGGGAGGCCAACAATGAGCAGTTCTTC. Translating it yields CASSLIREANNEQFF. The chain employs TRBV5-1 and TRBJ2-1; 7 bases agree with TRBD2. Germline lookup yields CDR1 SGHRS and CDR2 YFSETQ. The CDR3 spans 15 residues. Germline trimming cut 1 base from V and 5 bases from J; bases unmatched to any gene: 6.

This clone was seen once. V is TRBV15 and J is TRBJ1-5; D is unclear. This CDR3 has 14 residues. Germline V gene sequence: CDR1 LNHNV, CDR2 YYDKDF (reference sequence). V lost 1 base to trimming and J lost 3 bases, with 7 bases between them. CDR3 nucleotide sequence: TGTGCCACCAGCAGAGTTCAGTCCAATCAGCCCCAGCATTTT. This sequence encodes CATSRVQSNQPQHF.

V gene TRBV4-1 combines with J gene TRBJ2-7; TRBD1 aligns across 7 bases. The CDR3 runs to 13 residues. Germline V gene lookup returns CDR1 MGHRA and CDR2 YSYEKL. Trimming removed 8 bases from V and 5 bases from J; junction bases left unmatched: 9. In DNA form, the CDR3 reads TGCGCCAGCGCCCGACAGGGTCGCAACGAGCAGTACTTC. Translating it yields CASARQGRNEQYF.

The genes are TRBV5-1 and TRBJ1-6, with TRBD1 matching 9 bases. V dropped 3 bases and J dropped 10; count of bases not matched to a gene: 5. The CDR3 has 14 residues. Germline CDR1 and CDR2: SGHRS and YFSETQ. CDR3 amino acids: CASSSDRGGSPLHF. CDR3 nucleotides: TGCGCCAGCAGCTCGGACAGGGGAGGATCACCCCTCCACTTT.

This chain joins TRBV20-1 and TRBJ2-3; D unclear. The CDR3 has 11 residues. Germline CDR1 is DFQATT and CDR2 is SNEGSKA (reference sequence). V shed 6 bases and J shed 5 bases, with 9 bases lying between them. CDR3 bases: TGCAGTGCGCCAGAGCTAGATACGCAGTATTTT. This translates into CSAPELDTQYF.

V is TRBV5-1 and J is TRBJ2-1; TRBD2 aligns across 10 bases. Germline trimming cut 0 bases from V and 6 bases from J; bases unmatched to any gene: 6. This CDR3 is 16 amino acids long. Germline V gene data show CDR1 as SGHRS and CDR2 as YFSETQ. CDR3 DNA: TGCGCCAGCAGCTTGGTTCTAGCGGGGGCCACCAATGAGCAGTTCTTC. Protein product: CASSLVLAGATNEQFF. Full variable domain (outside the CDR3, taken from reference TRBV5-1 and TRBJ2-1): KAGVTQTPRYLIKTRGQQVTLSCSPISGHRSVSWYQQTPGQGLQFLFEYFSETQRNKGNFPGRFSGRQFSNSRSEMNVSTLELGDSALYLCASSLVLAGATNEQFFGPGTRLTVL.

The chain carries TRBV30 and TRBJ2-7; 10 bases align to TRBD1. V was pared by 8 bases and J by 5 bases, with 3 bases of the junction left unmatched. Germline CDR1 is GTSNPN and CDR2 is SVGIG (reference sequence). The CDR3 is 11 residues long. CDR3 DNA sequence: TGTGCCCGGGACAGGGGCCACGAGCAGTACTTC. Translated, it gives CARDRGHEQYF.

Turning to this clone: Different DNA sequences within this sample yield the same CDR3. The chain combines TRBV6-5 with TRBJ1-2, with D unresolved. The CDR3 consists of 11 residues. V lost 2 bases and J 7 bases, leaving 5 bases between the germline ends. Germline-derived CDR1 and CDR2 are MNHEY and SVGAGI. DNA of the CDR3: TGTGCCAGCAGTTACCGAGGTGGCTACACCTTC. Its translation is CASSYRGGYTF.

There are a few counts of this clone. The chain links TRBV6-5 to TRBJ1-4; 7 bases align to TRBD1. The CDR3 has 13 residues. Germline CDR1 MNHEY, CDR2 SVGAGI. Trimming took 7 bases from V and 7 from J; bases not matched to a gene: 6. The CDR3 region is CASMRGGGEKLFF. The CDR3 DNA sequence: TGTGCCAGCATGAGAGGGGGCGGTGAAAAACTGTTTTTT.

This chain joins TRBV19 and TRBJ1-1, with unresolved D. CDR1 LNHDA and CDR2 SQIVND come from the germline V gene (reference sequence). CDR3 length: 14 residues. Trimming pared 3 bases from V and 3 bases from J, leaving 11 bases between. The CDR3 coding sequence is TGTGCCAGTAGTATTTACAGTTTCGACACTGAAGCTTTCTTT. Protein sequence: CASSIYSFDTEAFF.

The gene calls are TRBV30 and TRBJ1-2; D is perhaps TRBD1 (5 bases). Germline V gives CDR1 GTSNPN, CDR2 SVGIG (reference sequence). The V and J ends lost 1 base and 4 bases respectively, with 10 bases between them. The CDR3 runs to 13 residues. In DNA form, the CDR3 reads TGTGCCTGGAGTGCCCAAAGGGGCTATGGCTACACCTTC. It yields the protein CAWSAQRGYGYTF.

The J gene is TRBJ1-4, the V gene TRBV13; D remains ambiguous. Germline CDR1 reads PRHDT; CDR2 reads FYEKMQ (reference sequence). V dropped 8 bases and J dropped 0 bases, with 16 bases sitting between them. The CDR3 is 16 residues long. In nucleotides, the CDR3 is TGTGCCAGCTCCCCTAGGCCGACGGCAACTAATGAAAAACTGTTTTTT. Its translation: CASSPRPTATNEKLFF.

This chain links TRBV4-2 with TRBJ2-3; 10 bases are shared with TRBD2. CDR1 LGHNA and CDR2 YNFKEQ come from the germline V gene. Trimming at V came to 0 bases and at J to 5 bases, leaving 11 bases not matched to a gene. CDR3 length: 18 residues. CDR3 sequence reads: CASSQDPTSGATGDTQYF. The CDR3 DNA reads TGTGCCAGCAGCCAAGACCCCACTAGCGGGGCCACCGGAGATACGCAGTATTTT.

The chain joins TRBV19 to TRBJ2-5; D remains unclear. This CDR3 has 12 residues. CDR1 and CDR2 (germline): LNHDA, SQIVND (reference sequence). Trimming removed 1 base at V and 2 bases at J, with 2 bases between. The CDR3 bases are TGTGCCAGTAGTATAGGGCAAGAGACCCAGTACTTC. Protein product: CASSIGQETQYF.

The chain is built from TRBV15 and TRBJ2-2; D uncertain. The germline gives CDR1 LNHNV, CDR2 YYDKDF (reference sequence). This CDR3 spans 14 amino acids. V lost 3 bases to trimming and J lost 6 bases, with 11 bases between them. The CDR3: CATSSPLYSGELFF. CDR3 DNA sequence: TGTGCCACCAGCAGCCCACTTTATTCCGGGGAGCTGTTTTTT.

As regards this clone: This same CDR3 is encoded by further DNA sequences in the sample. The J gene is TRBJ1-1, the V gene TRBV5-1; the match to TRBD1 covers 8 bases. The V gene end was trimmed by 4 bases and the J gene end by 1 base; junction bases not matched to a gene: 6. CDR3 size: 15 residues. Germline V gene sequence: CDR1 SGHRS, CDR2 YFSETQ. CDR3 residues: CASSVRQGPNTEAFF. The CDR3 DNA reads TGCGCCAGCAGCGTCAGACAGGGGCCGAACACTGAAGCTTTCTTT.

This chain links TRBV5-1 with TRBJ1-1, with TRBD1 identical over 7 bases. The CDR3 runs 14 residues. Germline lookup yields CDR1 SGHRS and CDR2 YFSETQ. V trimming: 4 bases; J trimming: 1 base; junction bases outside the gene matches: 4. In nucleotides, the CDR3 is TGCGCCAGCAGCCAGGACAGGACGAACACTGAAGCTTTCTTT. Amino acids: CASSQDRTNTEAFF.

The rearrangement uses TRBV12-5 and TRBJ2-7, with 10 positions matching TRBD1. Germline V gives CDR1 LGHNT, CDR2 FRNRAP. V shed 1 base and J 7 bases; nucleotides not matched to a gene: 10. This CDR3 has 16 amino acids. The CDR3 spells CASGLAPGQGKREQYF. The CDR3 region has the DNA TGTGCTAGTGGTTTGGCGCCGGGACAGGGGAAGCGGGAGCAGTACTTC.

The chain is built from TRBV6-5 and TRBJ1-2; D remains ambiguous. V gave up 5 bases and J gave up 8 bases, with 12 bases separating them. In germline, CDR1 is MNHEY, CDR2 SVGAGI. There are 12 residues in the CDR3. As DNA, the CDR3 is TGTGCCAGCAGTGAAGTCAACAGCGGCTACACCTTC. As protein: CASSEVNSGYTF.

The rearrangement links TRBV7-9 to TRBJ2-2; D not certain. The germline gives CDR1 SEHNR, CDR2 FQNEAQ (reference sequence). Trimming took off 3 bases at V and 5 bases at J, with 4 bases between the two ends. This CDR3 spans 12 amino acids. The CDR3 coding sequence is TGTGCCAGCAGCTTTTCTACCGGGGAGCTGTTTTTT. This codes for CASSFSTGELFF.

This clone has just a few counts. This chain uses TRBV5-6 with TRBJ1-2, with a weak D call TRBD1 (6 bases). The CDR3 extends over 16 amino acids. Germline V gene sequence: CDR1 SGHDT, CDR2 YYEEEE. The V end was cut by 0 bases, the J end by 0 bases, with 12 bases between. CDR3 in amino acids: CASSLGRGQTNYGYTF. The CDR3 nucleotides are TGTGCCAGCAGCTTGGGCAGAGGACAGACTAACTATGGCTACACCTTC.

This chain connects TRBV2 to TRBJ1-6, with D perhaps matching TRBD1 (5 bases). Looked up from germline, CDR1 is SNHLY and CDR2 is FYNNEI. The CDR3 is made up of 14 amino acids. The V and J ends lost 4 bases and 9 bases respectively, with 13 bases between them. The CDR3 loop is CASSVGDSGSPLHF. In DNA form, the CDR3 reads TGTGCCAGCAGTGTAGGGGACTCCGGTTCACCCCTCCACTTT. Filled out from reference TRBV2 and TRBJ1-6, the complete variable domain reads EPEVTQTPSHQVTQMGQEVILRCVPISNHLYFYWYRQILGQKVEFLVSFYNNEISEKSEIFDDQFSVERPDGSNFTLKIRSTKLEDSAMYFCASSVGDSGSPLHFGNGTRLTVT.

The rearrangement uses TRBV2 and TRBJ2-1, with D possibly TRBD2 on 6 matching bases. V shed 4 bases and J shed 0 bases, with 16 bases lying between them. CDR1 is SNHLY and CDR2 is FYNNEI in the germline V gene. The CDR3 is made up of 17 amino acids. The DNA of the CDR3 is TGTGCCAGCAGTGGGAGGGCTAGCCGAAACTCCTACAATGAGCAGTTCTTC. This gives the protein CASSGRASRNSYNEQFF.

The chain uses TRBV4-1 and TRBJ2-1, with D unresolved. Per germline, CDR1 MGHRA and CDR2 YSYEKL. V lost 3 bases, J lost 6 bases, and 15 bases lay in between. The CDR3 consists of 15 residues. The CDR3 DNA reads TGCGCCAGCAGCCAGTTCTTTCGGGTACGCAATGAGCAGTTCTTC. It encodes CASSQFFRVRNEQFF.

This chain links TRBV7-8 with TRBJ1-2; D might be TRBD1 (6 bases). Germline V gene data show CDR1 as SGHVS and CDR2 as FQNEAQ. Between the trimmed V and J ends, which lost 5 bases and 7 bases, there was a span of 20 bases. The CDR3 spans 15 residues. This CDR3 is CASSPTGTPSSGYTF. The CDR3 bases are TGTGCCAGCAGCCCGACCGGGACACCTTCCTCTGGCTACACCTTC.

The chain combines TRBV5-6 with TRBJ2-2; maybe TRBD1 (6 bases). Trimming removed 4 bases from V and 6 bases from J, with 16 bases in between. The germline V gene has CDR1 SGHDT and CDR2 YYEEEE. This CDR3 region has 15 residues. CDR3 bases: TGTGCCAGCAGCCCCCCGACAGGTCTCTCCGGGGAGCTGTTTTTT. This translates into CASSPPTGLSGELFF.

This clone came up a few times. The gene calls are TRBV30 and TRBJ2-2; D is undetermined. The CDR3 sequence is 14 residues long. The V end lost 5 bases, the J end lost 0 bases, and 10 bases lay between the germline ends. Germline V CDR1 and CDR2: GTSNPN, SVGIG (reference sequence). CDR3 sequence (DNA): TGTGCCTGGGGGTTGAGCGCGAACACCGGGGAGCTGTTTTTT. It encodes CAWGLSANTGELFF.